This T cell receptor (beta chain) was recovered during a study of T-cell memory formation after mild COVID-19. Broader study findings: Researchers report contracting CD4+ clones mostly in CM and EM, with CD8+ clones in EMRA.

It was 5'RACE with constant-segment primers that produced the TCR alpha and TCR beta cDNA libraries, which carried sample barcodes and UMIs. Using its own MiXCR run on the 5' RACE reads, TCRdb lists one record per CDR3 protein. The table shows about 340,000 distinct CDR3 sequences, with 15% to 20% occurring only once. Comment on this clonotype: Its antigen is not identified.

The V segment lost 5 bases and the J segment 4 bases; nucleotides outside the gene matches: 10. Germline V gives CDR1 DFQATT, CDR2 SNEGSKA (reference sequence). The CDR3 has 14 amino acids. The clonotype originates from a man aged 18 to 29 who had mild COVID-19 (a few samples of this study predate the infection). Cell type and time point are not known. The chain joins TRBV20-1 to TRBJ1-1; 7 bases are a match to TRBD1. The source material was PBMCs or a T cell subset sorted from them (not recorded which). This CDR3 is CSAPGEGARTEAFF. In DNA, the CDR3 is TGCAGTGCTCCAGGGGAGGGGGCGCGCACTGAAGCTTTCTTT.